The 28 T cell receptor beta chains below were found in one sample sequenced in a study of T-cell memory formation after mild COVID-19. Using its own MiXCR run on the 5' RACE reads, TCRdb lists one record per CDR3 protein. The table has around 400,000 distinct CDR3 sequences, approximately 24% seen once; the top ten hold about 10%. The sample comprised PBMCs or a T cell subset sorted from them (not recorded which). The receptors come from an adult woman who had mild COVID-19 (a few samples of this study predate the infection). Cell type and time point are not known.

This clonotype was counted only a few times. V is TRBV7-6 and J is TRBJ2-1; TRBD1 might be the D (7 bases). This CDR3 is built from 15 residues. Germline V lookup: CDR1 SGHVS, CDR2 FNYEAQ. V shed 5 bases and J shed 5 bases, with 16 bases lying between them. CDR3 DNA: TGTGCCAGCAGCCAGGGGGGTGGTAGCGACAATGAGCAGTTCTTC. It codes for CASSQGGGSDNEQFF.

This clonotype showed up just a few times. The genes are TRBV25-1 and TRBJ1-2; 7 bases are a match to TRBD1. V lost 3 bases and J lost 2; bases outside the gene matches: 6. This CDR3 has 15 residues. Per the germline V gene, CDR1 is MGHDK and CDR2 is SYGVNS. Here the CDR3 reads CASSDNRGLNYGYTF. DNA for the CDR3: TGTGCCAGCAGTGATAATAGGGGGCTGAACTATGGCTACACCTTC.

The chain recombines TRBV30 with TRBJ2-5; no clear D. The V and J ends lost 4 bases and 4 bases respectively, with 16 bases between them. This CDR3 contains 14 residues. Germline V gives CDR1 GTSNPN, CDR2 SVGIG (reference sequence). The CDR3 here is CAWIQPGNGETQYF. For the CDR3, the DNA is TGTGCCTGGATTCAACCCGGAAACGGAGAGACCCAGTACTTC.

The rearrangement uses TRBV5-6 and TRBJ2-7, with D unresolved. The CDR3 spans 13 residues. CDR1 is SGHDT, CDR2 YYEEEE, per germline. V was cut by 3 bases and J by 2 bases, with 9 bases left in between. The CDR3 DNA reads TGTGCCAGCAGCTCGACCTACCCCTACGAGCAGTACTTC. Encoded protein: CASSSTYPYEQYF.

This clonotype was detected a few times. This chain links TRBV7-2 with TRBJ2-3; the D gene is possibly TRBD1 (5 bases). Germline CDR1 and CDR2: SGHTA and FQGNSA. The CDR3 sequence is 13 residues long. V gave up 5 bases and J gave up 9 bases, with 15 bases separating them. CDR3 bases: TGTGCCAGCAGCCTCAAAGGGGTCGGAACGCAGTATTTT. This translates into CASSLKGVGTQYF.

Only a few counts were recorded for this clonotype. The rearrangement links TRBV20-1 to TRBJ1-5, with TRBD1 as a possible D gene (6 bases). Trimming shortened V by 5 bases and J by 4 bases, and 24 bases separated the two germline ends. This CDR3 contains 17 residues. The germline V gene encodes CDR1 DFQATT and CDR2 SNEGSKA (reference sequence). CDR3: CSASYLARGPGNQPQHF. The CDR3 DNA follows: TGCAGTGCTTCATACTTAGCCAGGGGACCTGGGAATCAGCCCCAGCATTTT.

The sample holds a few counts of this clonotype. The chain combines TRBV30 with TRBJ2-3; D not certain. V was pared by 0 bases and J by 6 bases, with 7 bases between. The CDR3 totals 12 residues. Germline V gene data show CDR1 as GTSNPN and CDR2 as SVGIG (reference sequence). In DNA form, the CDR3 reads TGTGCCTGGAGTGTACTTCCCGATACGCAGTATTTT. It specifies CAWSVLPDTQYF.

This chain joins TRBV5-1 and TRBJ1-1; a possible D gene is TRBD1 (6 bases). The V gene lost 0 bases and the J gene lost 3 bases, with 12 bases spanning the gap. This CDR3 has 15 amino acids. The V gene's germline CDR1 is SGHRS and CDR2 YFSETQ. The CDR3: CASSLAGGSYTEAFF. CDR3 nucleotides: TGCGCCAGCAGCTTGGCTGGGGGCAGCTACACTGAAGCTTTCTTT.

Only a few counts were recorded for this clonotype. The chain links TRBV6-5 to TRBJ1-2, with a tentative D call TRBD1 (6 bases). This CDR3 comprises 17 residues. In germline, CDR1 is MNHEY, CDR2 SVGAGI. V lost 0 bases and J 1 base, leaving 15 bases between the germline ends. The CDR3 loop reads CASSYSNADRINYGYTF. CDR3 sequence (DNA): TGTGCCAGCAGTTACTCGAACGCGGACAGAATTAACTATGGCTACACCTTC.

This chain joins TRBV27 and TRBJ2-7, with D possibly matching TRBD2 (6 bases). Deletions cut 4 bases from V and 2 bases from J, with 18 bases between. The CDR3 is 16 residues long. Germline CDR1 and CDR2: MNHEY and SMNVEV (reference sequence). The CDR3 DNA sequence: TGTGCCAGCAGTTATGGGGGGATGAACGGAGCCTACGAGCAGTACTTC. Translation gives CASSYGGMNGAYEQYF.

This CDR3 reads CASLSGANVLTF. The CDR3 DNA is TGTGCCAGCCTGTCTGGGGCCAACGTCCTGACTTTC. The chain carries TRBV5-6 and TRBJ2-6; D is uncertain. The CDR3 has 12 residues. V was shortened by 7 bases and J by 1 base, with 3 bases between the two germline ends. The germline gives CDR1 SGHDT, CDR2 YYEEEE.

This sequence joins TRBV7-9 and TRBJ2-7; D perhaps matches TRBD1 (6 bases). With 5 bases removed from V and 2 bases from J, the gap between germline ends came to 13 bases. The CDR3 spans 14 residues. CDR1 is SEHNR and CDR2 is FQNEAQ in the germline V gene (reference sequence). CDR3 in DNA: TGTGCCAGCAGCAAGATCGGGACACCCTACGAGCAGTACTTC. It specifies CASSKIGTPYEQYF.

The gene calls are TRBV5-6 and TRBJ2-2; maybe TRBD1 (5 bases). The ends were cut back, 2 bases at V and 1 base at J, with 9 bases in the middle. The CDR3 has 15 amino acids. CDR1 and CDR2 from the germline V gene are SGHDT and YYEEEE. The CDR3 DNA reads as TGTGCCAGCAGCTTAATCGACAGGAACACCGGGGAGCTGTTTTTT. It is translated as CASSLIDRNTGELFF.

The chain links TRBV21-1 to TRBJ2-5; the table's D gene call, TRBD2, was not cross checked with the DNA. TRBV21-1 is flagged as a pseudogene. The CDR3 sequence is 13 residues long. CDR3 bases: TGTGCCAGCAGCAAGGACTCGAGAGGCCCCCAGTACTTC. Its protein is CASSKDSRGPQYF.

This clonotype was recorded once. In DNA form, the CDR3 reads TGTGCCAGCAGCTTGGGGGGCCGCACCAGAGAAAAACTGTTTTTT. Translated: CASSLGGRTREKLFF. The gene calls are TRBV7-2 and TRBJ1-4; D is perhaps TRBD1 (6 bases). Between the trimmed V and J ends, which lost 3 bases and 8 bases, there was a span of 16 bases. The CDR3 has 15 residues. CDR1 SGHTA and CDR2 FQGNSA come from the germline V gene.

The V and J genes are TRBV5-1 and TRBJ2-3; D is perhaps TRBD1 (6 bases). The germline V gene has CDR1 SGHRS and CDR2 YFSETQ. The V end was cut by 3 bases, the J end by 1 base, with 15 bases between. The CDR3 consists of 16 residues. The CDR3 nucleotides read TGCGCCAGCAGCTCGGGAACACAGGGAGGCACAGATACGCAGTATTTT. Its protein is CASSSGTQGGTDTQYF.

This clonotype was counted a few times. V is TRBV5-1 and J is TRBJ2-7; possible D gene TRBD1, 6 bases. This CDR3 has 14 residues. Per the germline V gene, CDR1 is SGHRS and CDR2 is YFSETQ. The V end lost 0 bases, the J end lost 3 bases, and 10 bases lay between the germline ends. The CDR3 region is CASSLEGGFYEQYF. In nucleotides, the CDR3 is TGCGCCAGCAGCTTGGAAGGGGGATTCTACGAGCAGTACTTC.

This clonotype showed up many times. V usage is TRBV20-1 and J usage is TRBJ2-3; 7 nucleotides line up with TRBD1. Germline assignment: CDR1 DFQATT and CDR2 SNEGSKA (reference sequence). Unmatched junction bases numbered 9, after V lost 5 bases and J lost 1 base. This CDR3 region has 15 residues. The CDR3 loop is CSAPNRGQGTDTQYF. The CDR3 DNA follows: TGCAGTGCTCCCAACCGAGGACAGGGCACAGATACGCAGTATTTT.

The chain employs TRBV6-2 or TRBV6-3 and TRBJ2-1, with D possibly being TRBD1 (8 bases). V lost 6 bases to trimming and J lost 6 bases, with 15 bases between them. CDR3 length: 14 amino acids. The germline V gene encodes CDR1 MNHEY and CDR2 SVGEGT. The CDR3 loop is CASRKTGEGNEQFF. CDR3 sequence (DNA): TGTGCCAGCAGAAAGACAGGGGAGGGCAATGAGCAGTTCTTC.

The V and J genes are TRBV5-5 and TRBJ2-5; no reliable D call. The germline V and J ends were trimmed by 0 bases and 4 bases, with 7 bases remaining between them. The CDR3 length is 13 residues. CDR1 is SGHKS, CDR2 YYEKEE, per germline (reference sequence). The CDR3 loop is CASSLAAPETQYF. CDR3 bases: TGTGCCAGCAGCTTGGCCGCCCCAGAGACCCAGTACTTC. The full variable domain, completed using reference TRBV5-5 and TRBJ2-5, is DAGVTQSPTHLIKTRGQQVTLRCSPISGHKSVSWYQQVLGQGPQFIFQYYEKEERGRGNFPDRFSARQFPNYSSELNVNALLLGDSALYLCASSLAAPETQYFGPGTRLLVL.

The J gene is TRBJ1-2, the V gene TRBV3-1; no firm D call. The germline V and J ends were trimmed by 0 bases and 6 bases, with 8 bases remaining between them. The CDR3 covers 13 residues. Germline loops: CDR1 LGHDT, CDR2 YNNKEL (reference sequence). The CDR3 sequence is CASSQDRQHGYTF. CDR3 sequence (DNA): TGTGCCAGCAGCCAAGATCGGCAGCATGGCTACACCTTC.

This clonotype was seen repeatedly, ten times or more. The V gene is TRBV5-1, the J gene TRBJ1-1; perhaps TRBD1 as D (5 bases). The CDR3 runs 15 residues. The germline V gene has CDR1 SGHRS and CDR2 YFSETQ. Trimming cost V 0 bases and J 1 base, with 10 bases left between them. CDR3 bases: TGCGCCAGCAGCTTGGCCGGGACGGCGAACACTGAAGCTTTCTTT. This gives the protein CASSLAGTANTEAFF.

This rearrangement joins TRBV3-1 to TRBJ2-7; D is perhaps TRBD2 (6 bases). V lost 4 bases, J lost 3 bases, and 13 bases lay in between. CDR1 is LGHDT, CDR2 YNNKEL, per germline (reference sequence). The CDR3 totals 14 residues. CDR3 coding DNA: TGTGCCAGCAGCCCGGGACTGCAGTACTACGAGCAGTACTTC. Encoded protein: CASSPGLQYYEQYF.

The V call is TRBV27, the J call TRBJ2-1; D is possibly TRBD2 (5 bases). V lost 6 bases, J lost 9 bases, and 12 bases lay in between. The CDR3 is made up of 12 amino acids. Germline-derived CDR1 and CDR2 are MNHEY and SMNVEV (reference sequence). CDR3 region: CASSHLAGEQFF. In nucleotides, the CDR3 is TGTGCCAGCAGCCACTTGGCGGGTGAGCAGTTCTTC.

This clonotype was recorded a few times. The J gene is TRBJ2-2, the V gene TRBV5-6; D is unresolved. The CDR3 sequence is 12 residues long. Trimming stripped 3 bases from V and 6 bases from J, with 6 bases between. Germline CDR1 is SGHDT and CDR2 is YYEEEE. DNA for the CDR3: TGTGCCAGCAGCTACGGACCCGGGGAGCTGTTTTTT. Its protein is CASSYGPGELFF. Complete variable domain (other parts from reference TRBV5-6 and TRBJ2-2): DAGVTQSPTHLIKTRGQQVTLRCSPKSGHDTVSWYQQALGQGPQFIFQYYEEEERQRGNFPDRFSGHQFPNYSSELNVNALLLGDSALYLCASSYGPGELFFGEGSRLTVL.

This clonotype has a count of ten or more. The V call is TRBV12-3 or TRBV12-4, the J call TRBJ2-3; D unclear. The CDR3 spans 12 residues. Trimming took 5 bases from V and 2 from J, leaving 5 bases between them. DNA of the CDR3: TGTGCCAGCAGTGTAGACACAGATACGCAGTATTTT. Protein: CASSVDTDTQYF.

This clonotype occurred a few times. The V call is TRBV18, the J call TRBJ1-1, with 8 bases that match TRBD1. In germline, CDR1 is KGHSH, CDR2 LQKENI. V dropped 2 bases and J dropped 4; count of bases not matched to a gene: 6. The CDR3 is 15 amino acids. DNA for the CDR3: TGTGCCAGCTCACCATGGACAGGGCGGGTCACTGAAGCTTTCTTT. It specifies CASSPWTGRVTEAFF.

This clonotype turned up a few times. V gene TRBV7-6 combines with J gene TRBJ1-1, with 9 bases identical to TRBD1. The germline CDR1 and CDR2 sequences are SGHVS and FNYEAQ. Trimming at V came to 5 bases and at J to 2 bases, leaving 15 bases not matched to a gene. The CDR3 is made up of 18 amino acids. The CDR3, as DNA: TGTGCCAGCAGCCCCCGACAGGGGGGGATTGGCCCTAACACTGAAGCTTTCTTT. Protein product: CASSPRQGGIGPNTEAFF.